The clone carrying this T cell receptor beta chain was observed a handful of times. No antigen is known for it. Germline V lookup: CDR1 SGHRS, CDR2 YFSETQ. The V end was cut by 0 bases, the J end by 4 bases, with 14 bases between. The CDR3 length is 16 residues. The data stem from a study of CD8 T cells in ankylosing spondylitis. Study results and caveats: A motif of eight or nine highly homologous TCR beta variants was seen as apparently characteristic of ankylosing spondylitis blood. It was reported that disease-linked clones were significantly enriched in matched ankylosing spondylitis synovial fluid. Earlier work had already found some motif variants in reactive arthritis synovial fluid and blood.

Construction of TCR beta libraries was performed using quantitative 5'-RACE with molecular barcodes. TCRdb passed the 5' RACE reads through MiXCR, listing each CDR3 protein once. The top ten clones hold approximately 4% of a sample with approximately 250,000 distinct CDR3 sequences, approximately 30% of them seen once. The sample was blood, either unsorted or a sorted T cell fraction (not recorded which). The chain links TRBV5-1 to TRBJ2-1; a weak D match, TRBD2 (6 bases). The sequence came from a male donor with ankylosing spondylitis or in good health (not recorded which). As DNA, the CDR3 is TGCGCCAGCAGCTTGGGCGGGGATACCCGATACAATGAGCAGTTCTTC. This gives the protein CASSLGGDTRYNEQFF.